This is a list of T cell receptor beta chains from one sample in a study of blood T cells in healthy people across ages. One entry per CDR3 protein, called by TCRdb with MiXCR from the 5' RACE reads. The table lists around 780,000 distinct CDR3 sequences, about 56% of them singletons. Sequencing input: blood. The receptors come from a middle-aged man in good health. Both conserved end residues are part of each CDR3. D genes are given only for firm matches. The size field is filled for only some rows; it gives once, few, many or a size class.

CDR3aa: CSAPTGVGGEKLFF; CDR3nt: TGCAGTGCACCGACAGGGGTGGGGGGTGAAAAACTGTTTTTT; j_gene: TRBJ1-4; d_gene: TRBD1; abundance: -; v_gene: TRBV20-1
CDR3aa: CAISETMGQRSSGANVLTF; CDR3nt: TGTGCCATCAGTGAGACAATGGGACAGAGAAGCTCTGGGGCCAACGTCCTGACTTTC; j_gene: TRBJ2-6; d_gene: TRBD1; abundance: few; v_gene: TRBV10-3
CDR3aa: CASSYSTRGSGRTWSSYEQYF; CDR3nt: TGTGCCAGCAGCTATAGCACCCGGGGTAGCGGGAGGACCTGGAGCTCCTACGAGCAGTACTTC; j_gene: TRBJ2-7; d_gene: TRBD2; abundance: -; v_gene: TRBV11-1
CDR3aa: CASSLGVSGQPQHF; CDR3nt: TGTGCCAGCAGTTTGGGCGTATCCGGGCAGCCCCAGCATTTT; j_gene: TRBJ1-5; d_gene: -; abundance: -; v_gene: TRBV12-3/TRBV12-4
CDR3aa: CASSRRDSYNEQFF; CDR3nt: TGTGCCAGCAGCCGACGGGACAGCTACAATGAGCAGTTCTTC; j_gene: TRBJ2-1; d_gene: TRBD1; abundance: -; v_gene: TRBV6-6
CDR3aa: CASATGATETQYF; CDR3nt: TGTGCCAGTGCGACAGGGGCTACGGAGACCCAGTACTTC; j_gene: TRBJ2-5; d_gene: TRBD1; abundance: -; v_gene: TRBV7-3
CDR3aa: CASSEGQGLNIQYF; CDR3nt: TGCGCCAGCAGCGAAGGACAGGGGTTAAACATTCAGTACTTC; j_gene: TRBJ2-4; d_gene: TRBD1; abundance: few; v_gene: TRBV10-2
CDR3aa: CASSNEGGNSNQPQHF; CDR3nt: TGTGCCAGCAGCAATGAAGGGGGTAATAGCAATCAGCCCCAGCATTTT; j_gene: TRBJ1-5; d_gene: -; abundance: once; v_gene: TRBV21-1
CDR3aa: CASSLERGFSTDTQYF; CDR3nt: TGTGCCAGCAGTCTCGAGCGGGGGTTTAGCACAGATACGCAGTATTTT; j_gene: TRBJ2-3; d_gene: TRBD2; abundance: -; v_gene: TRBV12-3/TRBV12-4
CDR3aa: CASSLSGIGTDTQYF; CDR3nt: TGTGCCAGCAGCTTAAGCGGGATCGGCACAGATACGCAGTATTTT; j_gene: TRBJ2-3; d_gene: TRBD2; abundance: -; v_gene: TRBV7-2
CDR3aa: CSARDGRQGHEKLFF; CDR3nt: TGCAGTGCTAGAGATGGCAGACAGGGCCATGAAAAACTGTTTTTT; j_gene: TRBJ1-4; d_gene: TRBD1; abundance: -; v_gene: TRBV20-1
CDR3aa: CASIRTGGELDTDTQYF; CDR3nt: TGTGCCAGCATAAGGACAGGAGGGGAGCTCGACACAGATACGCAGTATTTT; j_gene: TRBJ2-3; d_gene: -; abundance: -; v_gene: TRBV6-1
CDR3aa: CASSAQGGNSPLHF; CDR3nt: TGTGCCAGCAGTGCACAGGGGGGAAATTCACCCCTCCACTTT; j_gene: TRBJ1-6; d_gene: TRBD1; abundance: few; v_gene: TRBV27
CDR3aa: CASSLFPSGTGKNIQYF; CDR3nt: TGTGCCAGCAGTTTATTCCCCTCGGGGACAGGGAAAAACATTCAGTACTTC; j_gene: TRBJ2-4; d_gene: TRBD1; abundance: -; v_gene: TRBV28
CDR3aa: CATSDSLQETQYF; CDR3nt: TGTGCCACCAGTGATTCCCTCCAAGAGACCCAGTACTTC; j_gene: TRBJ2-5; d_gene: -; abundance: -; v_gene: TRBV24-1
CDR3aa: CSAITGTSGYNEQFF; CDR3nt: TGCAGTGCTATAACCGGGACTAGCGGCTACAATGAGCAGTTCTTC; j_gene: TRBJ2-1; d_gene: TRBD2; abundance: -; v_gene: TRBV20-1
CDR3aa: CASSQGNTGAGGYGNEQFF; CDR3nt: TGTGCCAGCAGCCAAGGCAATACGGGAGCGGGAGGGTACGGAAATGAGCAGTTCTTC; j_gene: TRBJ2-1; d_gene: TRBD2; abundance: -; v_gene: TRBV4-2
CDR3aa: CASSGLSHRATYEQYF; CDR3nt: TGTGCCAGCAGTGGCTTATCGCACCGGGCCACGTACGAGCAGTACTTC; j_gene: TRBJ2-7; d_gene: -; abundance: once; v_gene: TRBV2
CDR3aa: CSARDFRLERGTPSSGANVLTF; CDR3nt: TGCAGTGCTAGAGATTTTCGTTTGGAGCGAGGTACCCCAAGCTCTGGGGCCAACGTCCTGACTTTC; j_gene: TRBJ2-6; d_gene: -; abundance: -; v_gene: TRBV20-1
CDR3aa: CASSQTPGQGTFF; CDR3nt: TGTGCCAGCAGCCAAACGCCGGGACAGGGGACGTTCTTC; j_gene: TRBJ2-1; d_gene: TRBD1; abundance: -; v_gene: TRBV14
CDR3aa: CSAVNARLAGLTYEQYF; CDR3nt: TGCAGTGCCGTCAACGCAAGACTAGCGGGGCTGACCTACGAGCAGTACTTC; j_gene: TRBJ2-7; d_gene: TRBD2; abundance: few; v_gene: TRBV20-1
CDR3aa: CAIRGTGGDYGYTF; CDR3nt: TGTGCCATCAGGGGGACAGGGGGCGACTATGGCTACACCTTC; j_gene: TRBJ1-2; d_gene: TRBD1; abundance: -; v_gene: TRBV10-3
CDR3aa: CASSFLPQAKNIQYF; CDR3nt: TGTGCCAGCAGTTTTCTCCCGCAAGCCAAAAACATTCAGTACTTC; j_gene: TRBJ2-4; d_gene: -; abundance: -; v_gene: TRBV27
CDR3aa: CASRQEKRQGYGYTF; CDR3nt: TGTGCCAGCAGACAAGAAAAGAGACAGGGGTATGGCTACACCTTC; j_gene: TRBJ1-2; d_gene: TRBD1; abundance: few; v_gene: TRBV4-2
CDR3aa: CASSRPDPSNSPLHF; CDR3nt: TGTGCCAGCAGTCGCCCTGATCCGAGTAATTCACCCCTCCACTTT; j_gene: TRBJ1-6; d_gene: -; abundance: once; v_gene: TRBV6-5
CDR3aa: CASSTELAGGRNEQFF; CDR3nt: TGTGCCAGCAGCACCGAACTAGCGGGAGGTCGTAATGAGCAGTTCTTC; j_gene: TRBJ2-1; d_gene: TRBD2; abundance: -; v_gene: TRBV7-2
CDR3aa: CASSHVGQGATYEQYF; CDR3nt: TGCGCCAGCAGCCATGTGGGACAGGGGGCAACCTACGAGCAGTACTTC; j_gene: TRBJ2-7; d_gene: TRBD1; abundance: -; v_gene: TRBV4-1
CDR3aa: CSVDSWVPGRGRYEQYF; CDR3nt: TGCAGCGTTGACTCTTGGGTGCCGGGCAGGGGAAGGTACGAGCAGTACTTC; j_gene: TRBJ2-7; d_gene: -; abundance: many; v_gene: TRBV29-1
CDR3aa: CASSLRTSYEQYF; CDR3nt: TGTGCCAGCAGCCTGCGGACTAGCTACGAGCAGTACTTC; j_gene: TRBJ2-7; d_gene: TRBD2; abundance: -; v_gene: TRBV7-9
CDR3aa: CASSRGTGGNSPLHF; CDR3nt: TGTGCCAGCAGCCGAGGGACAGGGGGGAATTCACCCCTCCACTTT; j_gene: TRBJ1-6; d_gene: TRBD1; abundance: few; v_gene: TRBV14